The sequence of this TCR beta chain was determined in a study of T-cell reconstitution after alpha-beta-depleted transplantation in children (dated by TCRdb to the mid-2010s). At the level of the whole study: Using TCR repertoire profiling, the study quantitatively followed how T-cell immune reconstitution unfolded in children after TCRalphabeta/CD19-depleted allogeneic hematopoietic cell transplantation.

In regard to this clonotype: Its cognate antigen has yet to be identified. The input lacks base qualities; no much larger clone sits a single base away.

The treatment or condition tag for this specimen amounts to: allogeneic hematopoietic cell transplantation with graft depleted of TCRalphabeta T cells and CD19 B cells. Transplant recipients were children who received TCRalphabeta/CD19-depleted allogeneic hematopoietic cell grafts. The paper's findings and limits, for the study overall: Over subsequent months, a decline in hyperexpanded clone frequencies was noted, and after one year, T-cell counts and TCRbeta diversity were mostly ascribed to newly produced T cells. In some patients, high TCRbeta diversity at day 60 was attributed to recipient T cells and intrathymic progenitors that had survived conditioning. About two months after transplant, the apparently early recovery of alphabetaT-cell counts reportedly depended on just several hundred clones that had expanded rapidly and came from non-depleted graft cells.

The protocol used for the library was PCR. Sequencing took place on an Illumina HiSeq 2500. Molecular barcoding was employed in the preparation of TCR libraries, with unique molecular identifiers being used to normalize TCRbeta repertoire quantification. TCRdb reran the public reads through fastp at Q25 and MiXCR, keeping productive beta chains. Rows merge per CDR3 protein into single entries with the most common DNA and genes. The sample table lists 670,000 or so distinct CDR3 sequences, over 10% of them with a count of one. The biggest ten clones account for 0.79% of the sample. Source: PBMCs, taken before TCRalphabeta/CD19-depleted stem cell transplant. This TCR came from a girl aged 2 to 9 with congenital amegakaryocytic thrombocytopenia, due to receive a stem cell transplant.

The DNA sequence is as follows: TGCGCCAGCAGCTCGTGGGACTTCACAGATACGCAGTATTTT. Its translation reads: CASSSWDFTDTQYF. Rearrangement joined TRBV5-1 to TRBJ2-3, and possibly TRBD2, on 6 matching bases. The CDR1 and CDR2 encoded by the germline V gene are SGHRS and YFSETQ. Taken from cysteine to phenylalanine, the CDR3 has 14 residues. Only CDR3 DNA is held: 42 bases, read in frame from base 1. Trimming costs V 3 bases and J 2 bases, and their ends lie 10 bases apart.